These 26 T cell receptor beta chains came from one sample sequenced in a study of identical twins. TCRdb reprocessed the 5' RACE reads with MiXCR, giving one entry per CDR3 protein. This table holds approximately 630,000 distinct CDR3 sequences, just over 7% found once. The data also belong to a second study, concerning yellow fever vaccine responses in identical twins.

Sequencing input: PBMCs. The receptors stem from a woman younger than 30 in good health.

This clonotype was observed many times. This chain joins TRBV20-1 and TRBJ2-1, with 8 bases identical to TRBD1. The trim removed 0 bases at V and 0 bases at J, leaving 4 bases unmatched. CDR3 length equals 16 residues. Germline V CDR1 and CDR2: DFQATT, SNEGSKA (reference sequence). The CDR3 loop is CSARDGQGLSYNEQFF. CDR3 in DNA: TGCAGTGCTAGAGATGGACAGGGTCTCTCCTACAATGAGCAGTTCTTC.

The gene calls are TRBV12-3 or TRBV12-4 and TRBJ2-5; D not resolved. This CDR3 is 14 amino acids long. Trimming cost V 3 bases and J 4 bases, with 12 bases left between them. The CDR3 sequence is CASSFMWVGETQYF. CDR3 DNA sequence: TGTGCCAGCAGTTTCATGTGGGTGGGAGAGACCCAGTACTTC.

This clonotype was seen more than once but under ten times. The chain combines TRBV5-1 with TRBJ2-7; 9 nucleotides line up with TRBD2. The germline CDR1 and CDR2 sequences are SGHRS and YFSETQ. Unmatched junction bases numbered 9, after V lost 4 bases and J lost 1 base. This CDR3 region has 16 residues. CDR3 protein: CASSTTPGLASYEQYF. In DNA, the CDR3 is TGCGCCAGCAGCACAACTCCGGGACTAGCTTCCTACGAGCAGTACTTC.

There are many counts of this clonotype. The chain links TRBV12-3 or TRBV12-4 to TRBJ1-4; D is uncertain. Trimming cost V 4 bases and J 8 bases, with 17 bases left between them. The CDR3 covers 15 residues. The CDR3 here is CASSYSSGQGEKLFF. The CDR3 nucleotides read TGTGCCAGCAGTTACTCCTCGGGCCAAGGAGAAAAACTGTTTTTT.

The V gene is TRBV6-5, the J gene TRBJ2-5; D remains ambiguous. Germline CDR1 and CDR2: MNHEY and SVGAGI. V gave up 1 base and J gave up 1 base, with 13 bases separating them. The CDR3 is 16 amino acids. CDR3 loop: CASSYLTPRTQETQYF. CDR3 DNA: TGTGCCAGCAGTTACTTGACACCCCGGACCCAAGAGACCCAGTACTTC.

This clonotype was seen a few times. This rearrangement joins TRBV12-3 or TRBV12-4 to TRBJ2-7; maybe TRBD2 (5 bases). The V end lost 3 bases, the J end lost 7 bases, and 19 bases lay between the germline ends. This CDR3 contains 15 residues. CDR3 bases: TGTGCCAGCAGTTTCGTAGAATCCCGAGGCGGGGAGCAGTACTTC. Its translation: CASSFVESRGGEQYF.

The gene calls are TRBV12-3 or TRBV12-4 and TRBJ2-7; D gene unclear. The V end lost 2 bases, the J end lost 6 bases, and 8 bases lay between the germline ends. The CDR3 spans 12 residues. The CDR3 loop reads CASSLLPSEQYF. The CDR3 DNA reads TGTGCCAGCAGTTTACTTCCTAGCGAGCAGTACTTC.

This clonotype was counted ten times or more. The chain joins TRBV15 to TRBJ2-1, with 8 bases lining up with TRBD1. Germline CDR1 is LNHNV and CDR2 is YYDKDF (reference sequence). The CDR3 is 14 amino acids. J lost 4 bases, V lost 1 base, and 0 bases had no gene match. CDR3 sequence (DNA): TGTGCCACCAGCAGAGGACAGGGGTACAATGAGCAGTTCTTC. Amino acid sequence: CATSRGQGYNEQFF.

There are a few counts of this clonotype. The chain employs TRBV5-1 and TRBJ2-2; D is uncertain. The germline V gene encodes CDR1 SGHRS and CDR2 YFSETQ. Trimming took off 2 bases at V and 0 bases at J, with 8 bases between the two ends. The CDR3 runs to 15 residues. The CDR3 region is CASSFGYPNTGELFF. In DNA form, the CDR3 reads TGCGCCAGCAGCTTCGGCTACCCGAACACCGGGGAGCTGTTTTTT.

V and J are TRBV6-1 and TRBJ2-6, with 8 bases matching TRBD1. The V gene end was trimmed by 6 bases and the J gene end by 3 bases; junction bases not matched to a gene: 1. Germline V gene sequence: CDR1 MNHNS, CDR2 SASEGT. This CDR3 region has 14 residues. For the CDR3, the DNA is TGTGCCAGCAGAGACAGGGGTGGGGCCAACGTCCTGACTTTC. It encodes CASRDRGGANVLTF.

This clonotype came up many times. The genes are TRBV12-3 or TRBV12-4 and TRBJ1-5; tentatively, D is TRBD1 (5 bases). Trimming left V 3 bases short and J 6 bases short, with 12 bases between. There are 14 residues in the CDR3. In nucleotides, the CDR3 is TGTGCCAGCAGTTTTAGGAGGGGCCCTCAGCCCCAGCATTTT. This encodes CASSFRRGPQPQHF.

This clonotype has a count of ten or more. The chain recombines TRBV5-1 with TRBJ1-2, with D possibly matching TRBD1 (5 bases). V dropped 6 bases and J dropped 5 bases, with 14 bases sitting between them. The CDR3 loop spans 13 amino acids. Germline V gives CDR1 SGHRS, CDR2 YFSETQ. The CDR3 protein is CASKVPGSYGYTF. In DNA form, the CDR3 reads TGCGCCAGCAAAGTACCAGGGTCATATGGCTACACCTTC.

This clonotype showed up just a few times. The chain is built from TRBV7-2 and TRBJ2-5; tentative D call: TRBD1 (5 bases). V shed 3 bases and J shed 5 bases, with 10 bases lying between them. This CDR3 contains 13 residues. From germline, CDR1 is SGHTA and CDR2 FQGNSA. CDR3 region: CASSFGARETQYF. CDR3 in DNA: TGTGCCAGCAGCTTTGGGGCACGCGAGACCCAGTACTTC.

This clonotype was found a few times. The genes are TRBV20-1 and TRBJ2-1; 10 nucleotides line up with TRBD2. Germline lookup yields CDR1 DFQATT and CDR2 SNEGSKA (reference sequence). The CDR3 is made up of 13 amino acids. V was pared by 5 bases and J by 6 bases, with 4 bases of the junction left unmatched. CDR3 region: CSAHLAGVNEQFF. Here the CDR3 DNA reads TGCAGTGCTCACCTAGCGGGAGTCAATGAGCAGTTCTTC.

This clonotype turned up a few times. This sequence joins TRBV18 and TRBJ2-5; no definite D call. CDR1 KGHSH and CDR2 LQKENI come from the germline V gene. The CDR3 spans 14 residues. V was clipped by 2 bases and J by 5 bases, with 12 bases between them. The chain's CDR3 is CASSPVRTPETQYF. Here the CDR3 DNA reads TGTGCCAGCTCACCAGTGCGGACCCCTGAGACCCAGTACTTC.

At least ten counts were recorded for this clonotype. The rearrangement joins TRBV6-2 or TRBV6-3 to TRBJ2-3; D not resolved. The CDR3 sequence is 16 residues long. Germline CDR1 reads MNHEY; CDR2 reads SVGEGT. With 2 bases removed from V and 0 bases from J, the gap between germline ends came to 12 bases. DNA of the CDR3: TGTGCCAGCAGTTACGGTGTGGTGGGGAGCACAGATACGCAGTATTTT. Translation: CASSYGVVGSTDTQYF.

This clonotype has at least ten counts. The V gene is TRBV6-1, the J gene TRBJ1-1; a weak D match, TRBD1 (5 bases). CDR1 is MNHNS, CDR2 SASEGT, per germline. V was clipped by 6 bases and J by 0 bases, with 11 bases between them. CDR3 size: 14 residues. CDR3 in amino acids: CASSGTAMNTEAFF. CDR3 nucleotides: TGTGCCAGCAGCGGGACGGCAATGAACACTGAAGCTTTCTTT.

This clonotype was seen a handful of times. The V call is TRBV10-3, the J call TRBJ1-1; D gene ambiguous. V was cut by 0 bases and J by 0 bases, with 8 bases left in between. Germline CDR1 reads ENHRY; CDR2 reads SYGVKD. There are 15 residues in the CDR3. The CDR3 DNA is TGTGCCATCAGTGAGTCGATGGGGTTGAACACTGAAGCTTTCTTT. It encodes CAISESMGLNTEAFF.

Of note for this clonotype: With a much larger clone just one base away, this may be a read error. The chain couples TRBV7-9 to TRBJ2-1; TRBD2 matches 10 bases. The DNA end lines up better with TRBJ2-7; the J call may be wrong. Per germline, CDR1 SEHNR and CDR2 FQNEAQ (reference sequence). This CDR3 contains 16 residues. The DNA for the CDR3 is TGTGCCAGCAGCTCCGGGGGACTAGCGAGGATCAATGAGCAGTACTTC. Translated: CASSSGGLARINEQYF.

The chain carries TRBV11-2 and TRBJ2-2; the D is unclear. V lost 5 bases, J lost 5 bases, and 18 bases lay in between. The CDR3 has 16 residues. Germline CDR1 is SGHAT and CDR2 is FQNNGV. Here the CDR3 DNA reads TGTGCCAGCAGCCCCGACATAATCCGGCGAACCGGGGAGCTGTTTTTT. This gives the protein CASSPDIIRRTGELFF.

The chain recombines TRBV6-1 with TRBJ1-4; D is ambiguous. Germline assignment: CDR1 MNHNS and CDR2 SASEGT. The CDR3 consists of 12 residues. CDR3 nucleotides: TGTGCTTCCGGACGGATTAATGAAAAACTGTTTTTT. Protein: CASGRINEKLFF.

This clonotype has a handful of counts. This sequence joins TRBV27 and TRBJ2-7; D is unresolved. Germline V gene data show CDR1 as MNHEY and CDR2 as SMNVEV (reference sequence). V was trimmed by 3 bases and J by 8 bases, leaving 11 bases between them. The length of the CDR3 is 12 residues. The CDR3 loop is CASSLAGRKQYF. Written as DNA, the CDR3 is TGTGCCAGCAGTTTGGCTGGGCGAAAGCAGTACTTC.

This clonotype was observed a few times. This chain links TRBV12-3 or TRBV12-4 with TRBJ1-5; TRBD1 matches at 8 bases. Trimming removed 4 bases from V and 2 bases from J; junction bases left unmatched: 7. This CDR3 has 16 residues. CDR3 nucleotide sequence: TGTGCCAGCAGTTCAAAAAACAGGGGGGGCAATCAGCCCCAGCATTTT. As protein: CASSSKNRGGNQPQHF.

The sample holds a few counts of this clonotype. This chain uses TRBV24-1 with TRBJ2-3, with 12 bases matching TRBD1. After removal of 7 bases from V and 3 bases from J, the junction contained 1 base not matched to a gene. Germline V gives CDR1 KGHDR, CDR2 SFDVKD. The CDR3 is made up of 14 amino acids. The CDR3 DNA is TGTGCCACCAGGGGACAGGGGGCAACAGATACGCAGTATTTT. This gives the protein CATRGQGATDTQYF.

J is TRBJ2-1 and V is TRBV7-9, with 11 bases lining up with TRBD2. This CDR3 is 16 amino acids long. Germline V CDR1 and CDR2: SEHNR, FQNEAQ (reference sequence). The V and J ends lost 5 bases and 7 bases, in that order; junction bases with no gene match: 10. The CDR3 coding sequence is TGTGCCAGCAGCCCCATCAATAGCGGGAGGGCGAATGAGCAGTTCTTC. This gives the protein CASSPINSGRANEQFF. Full variable domain (remainder filled in from reference TRBV7-9 and TRBJ2-1): DTGVSQNPRHKITKRGQNVTFRCDPISEHNRLYWYRQTLGQGPEFLTYFQNEAQLEKSRLLSDRFSAERPKGSFSTLEIQRTEQGDSAMYLCASSPINSGRANEQFFGPGTRLTVL.

Ten or more counts support this clonotype. V and J are TRBV10-3 and TRBJ1-2; D is ambiguous. The CDR3 runs to 15 residues. V dropped 0 bases and J dropped 2 bases, with 10 bases sitting between them. Germline lookup yields CDR1 ENHRY and CDR2 SYGVKD. In DNA, the CDR3 is TGTGCCATCAGTGAGTCCACGAACCAAAACTATGGCTACACCTTC. Residues: CAISESTNQNYGYTF.